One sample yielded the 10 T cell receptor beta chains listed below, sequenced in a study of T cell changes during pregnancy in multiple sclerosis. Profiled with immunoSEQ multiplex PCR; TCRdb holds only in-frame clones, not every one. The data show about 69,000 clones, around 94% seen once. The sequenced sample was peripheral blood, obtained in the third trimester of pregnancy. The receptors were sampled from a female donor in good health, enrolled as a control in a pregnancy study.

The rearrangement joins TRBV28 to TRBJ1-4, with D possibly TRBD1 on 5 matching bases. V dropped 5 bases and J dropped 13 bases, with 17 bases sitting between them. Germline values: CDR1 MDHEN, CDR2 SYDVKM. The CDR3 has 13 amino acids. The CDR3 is CASSKVKSGGLFF. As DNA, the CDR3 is TGTGCCAGCAGTAAGGTGAAGTCGGGGGGACTGTTTTTT.

CDR3 coding DNA: TGTGCCAGTAGTACGAGTTTTGGCACCGGGGAGCTGTTTTTT. Translating gives CASSTSFGTGELFF. The chain couples TRBV19 to TRBJ2-2, with D hard to call. Germline V CDR1 and CDR2: LNHDA, SQIVND (reference sequence). Trimming left V 4 bases short and J 4 bases short, with 10 bases between. The CDR3 is made up of 14 amino acids.

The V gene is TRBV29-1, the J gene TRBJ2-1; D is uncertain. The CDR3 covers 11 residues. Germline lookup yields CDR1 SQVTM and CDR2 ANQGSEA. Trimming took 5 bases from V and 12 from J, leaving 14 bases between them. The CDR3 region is CSVSFRVGQFF. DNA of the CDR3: TGCAGCGTTTCTTTTCGGGTCGGGCAGTTCTTC.

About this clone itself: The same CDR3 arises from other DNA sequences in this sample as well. CDR3 region: CASSLGQGGQPQHF. The CDR3 nucleotides read TGTGCCAGCAGCTTAGGACAGGGGGGTCAGCCCCAGCATTTT. This chain joins TRBV7-9 and TRBJ1-5, with TRBD1 matching 9 bases. The germline CDR1 and CDR2 sequences are SEHNR and FQNEAQ (reference sequence). The CDR3 covers 14 residues. The junction had 1 base not matched to a gene; V was cut back by 1 base and J by 6 bases.

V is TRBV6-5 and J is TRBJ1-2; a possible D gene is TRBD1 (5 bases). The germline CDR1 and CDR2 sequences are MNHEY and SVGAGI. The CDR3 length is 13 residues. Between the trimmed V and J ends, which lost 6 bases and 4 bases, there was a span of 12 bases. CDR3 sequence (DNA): TGTGCCAGCAGGCGGGACCAACTCTATGGCTACACCTTC. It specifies CASRRDQLYGYTF.

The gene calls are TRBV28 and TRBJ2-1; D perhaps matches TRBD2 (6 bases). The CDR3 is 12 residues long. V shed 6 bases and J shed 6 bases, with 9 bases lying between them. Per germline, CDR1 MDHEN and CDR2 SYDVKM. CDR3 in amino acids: CASRLRGNEQFF. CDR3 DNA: TGTGCCAGCAGACTGCGGGGCAATGAGCAGTTCTTC.

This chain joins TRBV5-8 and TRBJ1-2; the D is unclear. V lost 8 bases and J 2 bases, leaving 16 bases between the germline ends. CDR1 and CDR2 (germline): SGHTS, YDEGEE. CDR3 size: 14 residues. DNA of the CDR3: TGTGCCAGTCACCTCGGCAGGCTGAACTATGGCTACACCTTC. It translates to CASHLGRLNYGYTF.

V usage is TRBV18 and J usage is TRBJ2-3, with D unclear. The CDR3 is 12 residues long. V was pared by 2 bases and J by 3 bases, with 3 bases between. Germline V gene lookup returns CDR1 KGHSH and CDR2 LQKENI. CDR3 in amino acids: CASSPTTDTQYF. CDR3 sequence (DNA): TGTGCCAGCTCACCAACTACAGATACGCAGTATTTT.

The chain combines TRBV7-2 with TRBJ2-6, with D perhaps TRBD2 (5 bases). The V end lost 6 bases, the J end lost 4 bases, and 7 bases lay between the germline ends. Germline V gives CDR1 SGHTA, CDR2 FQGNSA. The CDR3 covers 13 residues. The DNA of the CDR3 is TGTGCCAGCAGATCGGGAGGGGCCAACGTCCTGACTTTC. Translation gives CASRSGGANVLTF.

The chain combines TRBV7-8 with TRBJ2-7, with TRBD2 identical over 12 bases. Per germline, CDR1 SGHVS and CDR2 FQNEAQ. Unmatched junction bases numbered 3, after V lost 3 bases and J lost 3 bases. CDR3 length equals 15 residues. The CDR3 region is CASSFRTSGIYEQYF. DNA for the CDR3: TGTGCCAGCAGCTTCCGGACTAGCGGGATCTACGAGCAGTACTTC.